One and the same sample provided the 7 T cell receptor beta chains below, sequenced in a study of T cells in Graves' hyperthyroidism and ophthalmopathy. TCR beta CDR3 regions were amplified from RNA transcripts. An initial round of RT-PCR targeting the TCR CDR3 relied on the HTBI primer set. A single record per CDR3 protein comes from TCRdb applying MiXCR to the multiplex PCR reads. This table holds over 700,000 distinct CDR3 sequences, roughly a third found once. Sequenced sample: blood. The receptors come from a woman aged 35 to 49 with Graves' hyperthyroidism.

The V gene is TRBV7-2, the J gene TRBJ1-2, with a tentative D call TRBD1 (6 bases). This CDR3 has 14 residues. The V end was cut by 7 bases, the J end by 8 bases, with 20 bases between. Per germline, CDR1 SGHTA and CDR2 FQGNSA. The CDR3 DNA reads TGTGCCAGCATCACCCCTCACAGGGCAAACGGCTACACCTTC. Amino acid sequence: CASITPHRANGYTF.

The CDR3 spells CASSRTSVGTDTQYF. In DNA, the CDR3 is TGCGCCAGCAGCCGGACTAGCGTTGGCACAGATACGCAGTATTTT. The chain uses TRBV10-2 and TRBJ2-3; 9 nucleotides match TRBD2. The trim removed 6 bases at V and 1 base at J, leaving 5 bases unmatched. The CDR3 is 15 amino acids. Germline loops: CDR1 WSHSY, CDR2 SAAADI.

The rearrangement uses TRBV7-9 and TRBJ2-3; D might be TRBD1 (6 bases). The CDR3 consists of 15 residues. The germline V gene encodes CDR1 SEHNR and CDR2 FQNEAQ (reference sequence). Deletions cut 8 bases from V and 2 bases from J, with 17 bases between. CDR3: CASQTGLGYTDTQYF. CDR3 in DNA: TGTGCCAGCCAAACAGGGTTAGGATACACAGATACGCAGTATTTT.

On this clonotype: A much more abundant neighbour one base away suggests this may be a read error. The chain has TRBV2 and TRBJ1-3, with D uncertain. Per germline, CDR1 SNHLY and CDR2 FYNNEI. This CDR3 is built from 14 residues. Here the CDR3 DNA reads TGTGCCAGCATGGATGCGATCCCTGGAAACACCGTATATTTT. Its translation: CASMDAIPGNTVYF. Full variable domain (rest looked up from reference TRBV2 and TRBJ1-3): EPEVTQTPSHQVTQMGQEVILRCVPISNHLYFYWYRQILGQKVEFLVSFYNNEISEKSEIFDDQFSVERPDGSNFTLKIRSTKLEDSAMYFCASMDAIPGNTVYFGEGSWLTVV.

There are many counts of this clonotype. The CDR3 bases are TGTGCCATCAGTGAGTCACAGGAGGTCCCCCTCCACTTT. This translates into CAISESQEVPLHF. The chain carries TRBV10-3 and TRBJ1-6, with D possibly matching TRBD1 (5 bases). CDR3 size: 13 residues. Germline assignment: CDR1 ENHRY and CDR2 SYGVKD. V gave up 0 bases and J gave up 13 bases, with 10 bases separating them.

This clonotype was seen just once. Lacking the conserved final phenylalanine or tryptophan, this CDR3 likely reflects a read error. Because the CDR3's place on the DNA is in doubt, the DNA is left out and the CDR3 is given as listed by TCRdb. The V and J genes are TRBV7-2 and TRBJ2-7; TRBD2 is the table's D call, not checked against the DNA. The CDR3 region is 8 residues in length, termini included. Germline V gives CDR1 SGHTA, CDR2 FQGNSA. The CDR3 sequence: CASNRLAG.

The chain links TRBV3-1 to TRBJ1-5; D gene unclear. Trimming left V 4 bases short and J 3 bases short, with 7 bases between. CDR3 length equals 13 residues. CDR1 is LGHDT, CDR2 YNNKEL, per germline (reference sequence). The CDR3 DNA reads TGTGCCAGCAGCCCAATATTCAATCAGCCCCAGCATTTT. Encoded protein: CASSPIFNQPQHF.